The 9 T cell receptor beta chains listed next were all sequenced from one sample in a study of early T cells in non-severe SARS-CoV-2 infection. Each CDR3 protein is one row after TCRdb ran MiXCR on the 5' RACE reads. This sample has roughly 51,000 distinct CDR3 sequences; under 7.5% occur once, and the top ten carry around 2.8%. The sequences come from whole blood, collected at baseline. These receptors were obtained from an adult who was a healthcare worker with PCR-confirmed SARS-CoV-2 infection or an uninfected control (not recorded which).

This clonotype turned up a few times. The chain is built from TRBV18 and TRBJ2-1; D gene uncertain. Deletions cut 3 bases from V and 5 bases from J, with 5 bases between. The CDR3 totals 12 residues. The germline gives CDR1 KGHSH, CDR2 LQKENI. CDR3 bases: TGTGCCAGCTCACCGGCACACAATGAGCAGTTCTTC. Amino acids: CASSPAHNEQFF.

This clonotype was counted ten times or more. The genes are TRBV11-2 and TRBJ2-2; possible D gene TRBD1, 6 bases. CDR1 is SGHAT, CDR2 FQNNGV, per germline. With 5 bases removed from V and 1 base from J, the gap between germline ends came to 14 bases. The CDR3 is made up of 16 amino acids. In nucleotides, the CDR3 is TGTGCCAGCAGCCCTTTGGCAGGGGTGAACACCGGGGAGCTGTTTTTT. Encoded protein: CASSPLAGVNTGELFF.

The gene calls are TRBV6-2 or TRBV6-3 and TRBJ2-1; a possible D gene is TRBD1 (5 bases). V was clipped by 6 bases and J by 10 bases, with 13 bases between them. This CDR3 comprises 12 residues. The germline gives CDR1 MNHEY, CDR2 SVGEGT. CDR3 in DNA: TGTGCCAGCAGCCGCACAGGTCCCGAGCAGTTCTTC. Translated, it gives CASSRTGPEQFF.

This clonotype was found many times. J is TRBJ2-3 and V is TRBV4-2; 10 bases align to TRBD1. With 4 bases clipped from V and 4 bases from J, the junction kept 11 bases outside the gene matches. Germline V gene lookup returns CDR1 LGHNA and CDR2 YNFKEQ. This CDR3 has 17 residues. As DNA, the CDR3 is TGTGCCAGCAGCCTCTCGTACGGGACAGGGGTGCCAGATACGCAGTATTTT. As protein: CASSLSYGTGVPDTQYF.

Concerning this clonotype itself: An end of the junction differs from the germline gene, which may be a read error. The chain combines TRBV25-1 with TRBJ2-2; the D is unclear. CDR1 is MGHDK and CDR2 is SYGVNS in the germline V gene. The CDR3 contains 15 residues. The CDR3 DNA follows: TGTGCCAGCAGTGAACCCGGCGGTAACACCGTGGAGCTGTTTTTT. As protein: CASSEPGGNTVELFF.

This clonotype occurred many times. CDR3 protein: CASRLSGDTQYF. In DNA form, the CDR3 reads TGTGCCAGTCGGCTTTCCGGAGATACGCAGTATTTT. The chain combines TRBV19 with TRBJ2-3; D uncertain. CDR1 is LNHDA and CDR2 is SQIVND in the germline V gene (reference sequence). This CDR3 is 12 amino acids long. Trimming removed 8 bases at V and 5 bases at J, with 11 bases between.

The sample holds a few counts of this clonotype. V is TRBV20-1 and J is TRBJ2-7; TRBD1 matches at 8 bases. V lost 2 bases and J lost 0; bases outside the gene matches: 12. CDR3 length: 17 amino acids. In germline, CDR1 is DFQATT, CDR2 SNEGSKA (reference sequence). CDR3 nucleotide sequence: TGCAGTGCTAGATTAGACAGGGGTCCCCTTAACTCCTACGAGCAGTACTTC. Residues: CSARLDRGPLNSYEQYF.

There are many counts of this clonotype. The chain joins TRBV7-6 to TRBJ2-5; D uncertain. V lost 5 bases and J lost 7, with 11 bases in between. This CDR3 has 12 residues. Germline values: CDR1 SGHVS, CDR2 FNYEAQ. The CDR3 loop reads CASSPYPGTQYF. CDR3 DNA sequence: TGTGCCAGCAGCCCCTACCCTGGGACCCAGTACTTC.

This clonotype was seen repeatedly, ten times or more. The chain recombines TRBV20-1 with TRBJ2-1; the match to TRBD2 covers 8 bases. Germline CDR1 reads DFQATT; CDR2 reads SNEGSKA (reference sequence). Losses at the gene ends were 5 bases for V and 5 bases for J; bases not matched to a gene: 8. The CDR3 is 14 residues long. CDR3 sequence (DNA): TGCAGTGCTCATGCGGGGGGACTAAACAATGAGCAGTTCTTC. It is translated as CSAHAGGLNNEQFF.